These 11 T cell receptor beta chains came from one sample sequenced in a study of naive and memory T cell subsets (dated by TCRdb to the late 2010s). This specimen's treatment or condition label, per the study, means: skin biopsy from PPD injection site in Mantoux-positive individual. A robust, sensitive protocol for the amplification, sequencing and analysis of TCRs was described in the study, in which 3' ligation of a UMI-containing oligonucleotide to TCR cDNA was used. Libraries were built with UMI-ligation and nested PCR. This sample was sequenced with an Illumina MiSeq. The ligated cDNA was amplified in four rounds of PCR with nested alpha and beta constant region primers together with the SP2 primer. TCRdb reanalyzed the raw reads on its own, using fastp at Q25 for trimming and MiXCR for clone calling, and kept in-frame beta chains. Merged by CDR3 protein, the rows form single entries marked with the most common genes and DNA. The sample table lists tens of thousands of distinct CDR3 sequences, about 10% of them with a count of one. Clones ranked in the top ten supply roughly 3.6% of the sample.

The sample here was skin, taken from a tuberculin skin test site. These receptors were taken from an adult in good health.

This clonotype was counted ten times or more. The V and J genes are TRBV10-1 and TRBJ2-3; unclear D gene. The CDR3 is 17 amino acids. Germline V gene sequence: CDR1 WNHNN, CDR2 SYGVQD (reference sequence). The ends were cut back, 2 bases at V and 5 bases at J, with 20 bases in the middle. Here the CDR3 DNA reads TGCGCCAGCAGTGAGGGCCCCCGGGTCTTCAGTAGAGATACGCAGTATTTT. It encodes CASSEGPRVFSRDTQYF.

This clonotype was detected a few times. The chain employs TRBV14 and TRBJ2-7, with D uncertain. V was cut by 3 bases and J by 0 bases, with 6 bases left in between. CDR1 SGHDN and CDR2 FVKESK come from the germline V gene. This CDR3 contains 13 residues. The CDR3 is CASSHALSYEQYF. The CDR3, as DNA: TGTGCCAGCAGCCATGCCCTCTCCTACGAGCAGTACTTC.

CDR3 in DNA: TGTGCCAGGGGTGGCGGGAGATATGGCAATGAGCAGTTCTTC. Translation gives CARGGGRYGNEQFF. This chain links TRBV7-3 with TRBJ2-1, with 7 bases that match TRBD2. The V gene's germline CDR1 is SGHTA and CDR2 FQGTGA. The CDR3 has 14 amino acids. With V trimmed by 9 bases and J by 6 bases, 11 bases remained unmatched. Combining the CDR3 with reference TRBV7-3 and TRBJ2-1 gives the whole variable domain GAGVSQTPSNKVTEKGKYVELRCDPISGHTALYWYRQSLGQGPEFLIYFQGTGAADDSGLPNDRFFAVRPEGSVSTLKIQRTERGDSAVYLCARGGGRYGNEQFFGPGTRLTVL.

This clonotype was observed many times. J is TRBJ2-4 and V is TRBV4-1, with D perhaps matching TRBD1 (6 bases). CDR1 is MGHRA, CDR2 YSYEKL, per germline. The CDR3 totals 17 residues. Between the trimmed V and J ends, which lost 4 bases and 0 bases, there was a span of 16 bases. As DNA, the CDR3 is TGCGCCAGCAGCCCCCAACTGGCAGGGGTAGCCAAAAACATTCAGTACTTC. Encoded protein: CASSPQLAGVAKNIQYF.

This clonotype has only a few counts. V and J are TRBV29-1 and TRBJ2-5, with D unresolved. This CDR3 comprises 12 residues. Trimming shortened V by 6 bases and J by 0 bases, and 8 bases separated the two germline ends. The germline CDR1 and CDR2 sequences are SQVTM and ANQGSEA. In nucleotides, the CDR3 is TGCAGCGTCCGGCGGTACCAAGAGACCCAGTACTTC. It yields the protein CSVRRYQETQYF.

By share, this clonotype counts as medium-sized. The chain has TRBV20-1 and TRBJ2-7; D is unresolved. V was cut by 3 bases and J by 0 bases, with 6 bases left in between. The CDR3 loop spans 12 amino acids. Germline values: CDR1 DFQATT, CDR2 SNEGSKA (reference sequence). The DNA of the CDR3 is TGCAGTGCTAGCATAAACTCCTACGAGCAGTACTTC. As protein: CSASINSYEQYF.

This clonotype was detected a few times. CDR3 region: CASSLHGLAGDGSTDTQYF. The CDR3 nucleotides read TGTGCCAGCAGCTTACACGGACTAGCGGGGGATGGGAGCACAGATACGCAGTATTTT. The chain employs TRBV7-3 and TRBJ2-3; TRBD2 aligns across 13 bases. The CDR3 runs to 19 residues. Germline V CDR1 and CDR2: SGHTA, FQGTGA. With V trimmed by 2 bases and J by 0 bases, 8 bases remained unmatched.

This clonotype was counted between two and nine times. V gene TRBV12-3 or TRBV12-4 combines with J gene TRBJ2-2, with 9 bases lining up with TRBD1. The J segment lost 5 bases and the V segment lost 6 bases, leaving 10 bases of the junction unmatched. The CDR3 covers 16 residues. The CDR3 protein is CASSPMGQGGTGELFF. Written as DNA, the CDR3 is TGTGCCAGCAGCCCCATGGGACAGGGTGGAACCGGGGAGCTGTTTTTT.

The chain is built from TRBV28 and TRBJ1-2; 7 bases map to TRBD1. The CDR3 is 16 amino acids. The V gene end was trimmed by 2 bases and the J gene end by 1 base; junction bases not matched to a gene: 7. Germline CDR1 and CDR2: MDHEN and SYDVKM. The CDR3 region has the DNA TGTGCCAGCAGTTTACCCGGGACAGAGGGTAACTATGGCTACACCTTC. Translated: CASSLPGTEGNYGYTF.

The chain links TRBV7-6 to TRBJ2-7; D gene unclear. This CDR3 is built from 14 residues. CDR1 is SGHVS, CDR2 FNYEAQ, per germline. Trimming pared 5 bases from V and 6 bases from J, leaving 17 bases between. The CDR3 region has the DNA TGTGCCAGCAGCCCCTCCCCAACAGCTTTCGAGCAGTACTTC. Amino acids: CASSPSPTAFEQYF.

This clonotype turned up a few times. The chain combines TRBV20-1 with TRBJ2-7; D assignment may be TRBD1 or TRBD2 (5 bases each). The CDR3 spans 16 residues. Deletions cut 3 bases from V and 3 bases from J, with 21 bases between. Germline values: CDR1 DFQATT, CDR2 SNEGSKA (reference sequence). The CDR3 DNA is TGCAGTGCTAGTGGGGTCGGGACGCCCCGGGGCTACGAGCAGTACTTC. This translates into CSASGVGTPRGYEQYF.